The sequence of this T cell receptor beta chain was determined in a study of cytomegalovirus exposure and HLA in healthy donors. Donors were ostensibly healthy at sampling, although undocumented immune exposures were probable. The study, taken as a whole, reports: Fewer N-insertions (relative to the approximately 670-donor mean) were reportedly seen in an Asian-associated ancestry cluster in a later analysis.

On this clone itself: Its antigen is unknown.

The CDR3 sequence is 14 residues long. The V gene end was trimmed by 6 bases and the J gene end by 9 bases; junction bases not matched to a gene: 9. Germline loops: CDR1 LNHDA, CDR2 SQIVND (reference sequence). PCR involved 60 Vbeta and 13 Jbeta primers. Profiling relied on immunoSEQ multiplex PCR, and the TCRdb table lists in-frame clones only, not all of them. The table has about 130,000 clones, around four fifths seen once. The V gene is TRBV19, the J gene TRBJ1-5; the match to TRBD1 covers 9 bases. Material for sequencing was PBMCs. The source is a man younger than 45 in good health and CMV-seropositive. The DNA of the CDR3 is TGTGCCAGTAGCACAGGGGGCAGCCGGGGGCCCCAGCATTTT. This codes for CASSTGGSRGPQHF.